The clone carrying this T cell receptor beta chain showed up just a few times. This sample was included in a study of identical twins. Template switching supplied a universal primer site; unique molecular identifiers were carried on the cDNA. MiXCR, run by TCRdb on the 5' RACE reads, gives a single entry per CDR3 protein. Here the sample spans 350,000 or so distinct CDR3 sequences, roughly 9% being singletons. CDR1 and CDR2 from the germline V gene are SQVTM and ANQGSEA. V was trimmed by 6 bases and J by 0 bases, leaving 4 bases between them. CDR3 length equals 11 residues. Sequencing used naive T cells sorted from blood. J is TRBJ2-3 and V is TRBV29-1, with D unresolved. The receptor comes from a woman in her forties or fifties in good health. The CDR3 bases are TGCAGCGTGTACAGCACAGATACGCAGTATTTT. Amino acids: CSVYSTDTQYF.